This TCR beta chain was profiled in a study of T cell responses to AZD1222 COVID-19 vaccine. Study results and limitations: The sample set comprised mostly white British donors with more females, and clonal diversity was possibly underestimated.

Using immunoSEQ multiplex PCR, the repertoire was profiled, and TCRdb retains in-frame clones only, with some absent. Among about 260,000 clones listed, 85% to 95% were seen once. Turning to this clone: Its target is unknown.

Trimming pared 7 bases from V and 10 bases from J, leaving 16 bases between. There are 13 residues in the CDR3. CDR1 and CDR2 from the germline V gene are MDHEN and SYDVKM. The source material was peripheral blood, sampled on day 0 of AZD1222 vaccination. The rearrangement uses TRBV28 and TRBJ1-4, with a weak D call TRBD1 (5 bases). This clonotype originated in an adult in good health. The CDR3 region is CASTGWGSGKLFF. The CDR3 nucleotides read TGTGCCAGCACTGGATGGGGGTCTGGAAAACTGTTTTTT.